Below are 28 T cell receptor beta chains sequenced from a single sample in a study of blood T cell repertoires in COVID-19. TCRdb's table, derived via immunoSEQ multiplex PCR, lists solely in-frame clones and lacks some. This sample has around 80,000 clones, with more than 80% found just once. Sequencing used peripheral blood. These TCRs come from a woman over 75 with acute or convalescent COVID-19.

The chain couples TRBV19 to TRBJ2-5; no reliable D call. Trimming stripped 1 base from V and 7 bases from J, with 10 bases between. Germline CDR1 reads LNHDA; CDR2 reads SQIVND (reference sequence). This CDR3 spans 13 amino acids. The CDR3 DNA follows: TGTGCCAGTAGTATAGGTACGTCGCGGACCCAGTACTTC. Residues: CASSIGTSRTQYF.

The chain's CDR3 is CASSAGRGRYEQYF. The CDR3 nucleotides are TGCGCCAGCAGTGCAGGCAGGGGGAGGTACGAGCAGTACTTC. The chain is built from TRBV10-2 and TRBJ2-7, with a possible D match to TRBD1 (7 bases). This CDR3 is built from 14 residues. Germline lookup yields CDR1 WSHSY and CDR2 SAAADI. Trimming removed 4 bases from V and 4 bases from J, with 14 bases in between.

The rearrangement joins TRBV6-1 to TRBJ2-1; 8 positions agree with TRBD1. CDR3 length: 16 residues. Germline trimming cut 2 bases from V and 6 bases from J; bases unmatched to any gene: 9. Per germline, CDR1 MNHNS and CDR2 SASEGT. CDR3 sequence reads: CASSESLGTGFNEQFF. In nucleotides, the CDR3 is TGTGCCAGCAGTGAATCCCTCGGGACAGGATTCAATGAGCAGTTCTTC.

V usage is TRBV10-3 and J usage is TRBJ1-5; a possible D gene is TRBD1 (6 bases). Trimming removed 0 bases from V and 9 bases from J, with 12 bases in between. Germline V gives CDR1 ENHRY, CDR2 SYGVKD. The CDR3 consists of 14 residues. The CDR3 bases are TGTGCCATCAGTGAGTCGCGGCAAGGGGGGCCCCAGCATTTT. This sequence encodes CAISESRQGGPQHF.

This chain connects TRBV2 to TRBJ2-1, with 8 bases that match TRBD2. The CDR3 runs 16 residues. From germline, CDR1 is SNHLY and CDR2 FYNNEI. V dropped 3 bases and J dropped 3; count of bases not matched to a gene: 7. In DNA, the CDR3 is TGTGCCAGCAGTGATGACGGGACTAGACTCTACAATGAGCAGTTCTTC. Protein product: CASSDDGTRLYNEQFF.

This chain links TRBV20-1 with TRBJ1-4, with 8 bases fitting TRBD1. The germline CDR1 and CDR2 sequences are DFQATT and SNEGSKA (reference sequence). After removal of 4 bases from V and 11 bases from J, the junction contained 3 bases not matched to a gene. The CDR3 contains 11 residues. CDR3 sequence (DNA): TGCAGTGCTAAGACAGGGGAGAAACTGTTTTTT. Translating it yields CSAKTGEKLFF.

This clone showed up just a few times. This rearrangement joins TRBV7-8 to TRBJ2-1; weak D call: TRBD2 (5 bases). Germline CDR1 reads SGHVS; CDR2 reads FQNEAQ. The CDR3 covers 13 residues. V lost 6 bases and J 9 bases, leaving 15 bases between the germline ends. CDR3 region: CASSPTREGEQFF. In DNA form, the CDR3 reads TGTGCCAGCAGTCCCACCCGAGAGGGTGAGCAGTTCTTC.

This chain uses TRBV20-1 with TRBJ1-2; D is uncertain. CDR1 DFQATT and CDR2 SNEGSKA come from the germline V gene (reference sequence). This CDR3 is built from 9 residues. The CDR3 sequence: CEVNYGYTF. Here the CDR3 DNA reads TGCGAGGTTAACTATGGCTACACCTTC.

The rearrangement joins TRBV5-6 to TRBJ2-2; perhaps TRBD1 as D (6 bases). Germline CDR1 and CDR2: SGHDT and YYEEEE. Between the trimmed V and J ends, which lost 5 bases and 6 bases, there was a span of 11 bases. The CDR3 extends over 13 amino acids. The CDR3 DNA is TGTGCCAGCAGAAGAAACAGGGCCGGGGAGCTGTTTTTT. It codes for CASRRNRAGELFF.

The chain has TRBV5-4 and TRBJ2-2, with a weak D call TRBD1 (6 bases). The CDR3 totals 16 residues. Trimming took off 0 bases at V and 2 bases at J, with 11 bases between the two ends. Germline CDR1 reads SGHNT; CDR2 reads YYREEE (reference sequence). CDR3 amino acids: CASSLVQGRNTGELFF. Here the CDR3 DNA reads TGTGCCAGCAGCTTGGTTCAGGGGAGAAACACCGGGGAGCTGTTTTTT.

The chain is built from TRBV19 and TRBJ2-1; maybe TRBD2 (5 bases). Deletions cut 3 bases from V and 5 bases from J, with 14 bases between. CDR1 and CDR2 (germline): LNHDA, SQIVND (reference sequence). The length of the CDR3 is 15 residues. The CDR3: CASSIPGNSNNEQFF. Here the CDR3 DNA reads TGTGCCAGTAGTATCCCCGGGAACAGTAACAATGAGCAGTTCTTC.

The sample holds a few counts of this clone. The rearrangement links TRBV3-1 (or the pseudogene TRBV3-2) to TRBJ1-5; D is possibly TRBD1 (6 bases). V shed 2 bases and J shed 0 bases, with 8 bases lying between them. The CDR3 has 15 residues. Germline CDR1 is LGHDT and CDR2 is YNNKEL (reference sequence). The DNA of the CDR3 is TGTGCCAGCAGCCAAAACAGGGATAGCAATCAGCCCCAGCATTTT. Translating it yields CASSQNRDSNQPQHF.

This clone appeared a few times. The chain couples TRBV18 to TRBJ2-3; 10 bases are a match to TRBD1. Germline CDR1 is KGHSH and CDR2 is LQKENI. With 3 bases clipped from V and 5 bases from J, the junction kept 2 bases outside the gene matches. The CDR3 length is 14 residues. The CDR3 loop reads CASSPGTGVDTQYF. CDR3 nucleotides: TGTGCCAGCTCACCCGGGACAGGGGTAGATACGCAGTATTTT.

The chain uses TRBV2 and TRBJ1-2; 9 positions agree with TRBD1. The germline gives CDR1 SNHLY, CDR2 FYNNEI. CDR3 length: 16 amino acids. V lost 5 bases and J lost 0; bases outside the gene matches: 7. The CDR3 bases are TGTGCCAGCAGTCCTAGGGACAGGGCTGCTAACTATGGCTACACCTTC. This sequence encodes CASSPRDRAANYGYTF.

The chain employs TRBV19 and TRBJ1-4; 9 bases match TRBD1. CDR3 length: 16 amino acids. The germline V gene encodes CDR1 LNHDA and CDR2 SQIVND (reference sequence). V shed 4 bases and J 4 bases; nucleotides not matched to a gene: 7. CDR3 in amino acids: CASSNPATGGNEKLFF. Written as DNA, the CDR3 is TGTGCCAGTAGTAACCCTGCGACAGGGGGTAATGAAAAACTGTTTTTT.

This chain connects TRBV2 to TRBJ1-4; a possible D gene is TRBD1 (5 bases). The V end was cut by 7 bases, the J end by 8 bases, with 11 bases between. CDR1 SNHLY and CDR2 FYNNEI come from the germline V gene. The length of the CDR3 is 12 residues. The CDR3 loop reads CASNWQGEKLFF. CDR3 DNA sequence: TGTGCCAGCAACTGGCAGGGAGAAAAACTGTTTTTT. The whole variable domain, remainder taken from reference TRBV2 and TRBJ1-4, is EPEVTQTPSHQVTQMGQEVILRCVPISNHLYFYWYRQILGQKVEFLVSFYNNEISEKSEIFDDQFSVERPDGSNFTLKIRSTKLEDSAMYFCASNWQGEKLFFGSGTQLSVL.

The chain couples TRBV19 to TRBJ2-3; D remains unclear. The germline V gene has CDR1 LNHDA and CDR2 SQIVND (reference sequence). V was cut by 7 bases and J by 2 bases, with 16 bases left in between. This CDR3 is built from 15 residues. DNA of the CDR3: TGTGCCAGTATCCCCTCCGGCACTATCACAGATACGCAGTATTTT. It is translated as CASIPSGTITDTQYF.

As concerns this clone: The same CDR3 arises from other DNA sequences in this sample as well. This sequence joins TRBV3-1 (or the pseudogene TRBV3-2) and TRBJ2-1; 11 bases are shared with TRBD2. Unmatched junction bases numbered 3, after V lost 1 base and J lost 7 bases. Germline V gene data show CDR1 as LGHDT and CDR2 as YNNKEL (reference sequence). CDR3 length: 15 residues. The CDR3 loop reads CASSQVLAGGNEQFF. The CDR3 nucleotides read TGTGCCAGCAGCCAAGTCCTAGCGGGGGGAAATGAGCAGTTCTTC.

V gene TRBV6-4 combines with J gene TRBJ1-5, with 7 positions matching TRBD1. In germline, CDR1 is MRHNA, CDR2 SNTAGT. CDR3 length: 14 amino acids. V lost 4 bases and J lost 7; bases outside the gene matches: 7. The chain's CDR3 is CASSATGTDQPQHF. CDR3 bases: TGTGCCAGCAGTGCGACAGGGACCGACCAGCCCCAGCATTTT.

This chain links TRBV20-1 with TRBJ1-2; weak D call: TRBD1 (6 bases). V lost 3 bases, J lost 2 bases, and 13 bases lay in between. The CDR3 consists of 14 residues. The germline gives CDR1 DFQATT, CDR2 SNEGSKA (reference sequence). The CDR3, as DNA: TGCAGTGCTAGTGAGAACAGGGCCAACTATGGCTACACCTTC. Protein: CSASENRANYGYTF.

The V call is TRBV7-8, the J call TRBJ2-2; 9 nucleotides match TRBD1. With V trimmed by 3 bases and J by 3 bases, 2 bases remained unmatched. The CDR3 loop spans 15 amino acids. CDR1 and CDR2 (germline): SGHVS, FQNEAQ. CDR3 in DNA: TGTGCCAGCAGCTTTGACAGGGGGGACACCGGGGAGCTGTTTTTT. Protein: CASSFDRGDTGELFF.

The chain links TRBV10-3 to TRBJ2-2, with TRBD2 matching 12 bases. J gave up 0 bases and V 8 bases, and 7 bases lay outside the gene matches. There are 17 residues in the CDR3. The germline V gene encodes CDR1 ENHRY and CDR2 SYGVKD. The CDR3 region is CAIAGTSGGTNTGELFF. In nucleotides, the CDR3 is TGTGCCATCGCGGGAACTAGCGGGGGGACGAACACCGGGGAGCTGTTTTTT.

The chain carries TRBV7-9 and TRBJ2-7; TRBD1 aligns across 9 bases. The CDR3 length is 15 residues. Per the germline V gene, CDR1 is SEHNR and CDR2 is FQNEAQ (reference sequence). Unmatched junction bases numbered 11, after V lost 5 bases and J lost 6 bases. This chain's CDR3 is CASSQPDRGIFEQYF. DNA of the CDR3: TGTGCCAGCAGCCAACCGGACAGGGGTATATTCGAGCAGTACTTC.

The rearrangement uses TRBV24-1 and TRBJ2-3; TRBD1 agrees at 8 bases. Looked up from germline, CDR1 is KGHDR and CDR2 is SFDVKD. The CDR3 is 16 amino acids. Trimming cost V 0 bases and J 2 bases; bases outside gene matches: 3. This chain's CDR3 is CATSDLRTGHTDTQYF. The CDR3 nucleotides are TGTGCCACCAGTGATTTGCGGACAGGGCACACAGATACGCAGTATTTT.

The chain recombines TRBV28 with TRBJ2-7; possible D gene TRBD1, 6 bases. The CDR3 is 12 amino acids. V gave up 6 bases and J gave up 3 bases, with 9 bases separating them. Germline values: CDR1 MDHEN, CDR2 SYDVKM. The CDR3 sequence is CASRLQGYEQYF. As DNA, the CDR3 is TGTGCCAGCAGACTACAGGGCTACGAGCAGTACTTC. The variable domain in full, with the rest retrieved from reference TRBV28 and TRBJ2-7, is DVKVTQSSRYLVKRTGEKVFLECVQDMDHENMFWYRQDPGLGLRLIYFSYDVKMKEKGDIPEGYSVSREKKERFSLILESASTNQTSMYLCASRLQGYEQYFGPGTRLTVT.

This clone was detected a few times. The chain employs TRBV12-3 or TRBV12-4 and TRBJ2-3; D gene uncertain. CDR3 length equals 13 residues. V was cut by 6 bases and J by 9 bases, with 16 bases left in between. The DNA of the CDR3 is TGTGCCAGCAGAATAGATAGTGAGTACACGCAGTATTTT. Protein product: CASRIDSEYTQYF.

Only a few counts were recorded for this clone. This chain connects TRBV15 to TRBJ1-1, with D unresolved. This CDR3 has 15 amino acids. Germline V lookup: CDR1 LNHNV, CDR2 YYDKDF (reference sequence). The V end lost 6 bases, the J end lost 0 bases, and 14 bases lay between the germline ends. This chain's CDR3 is CATRPRHSVNTEAFF. CDR3 sequence (DNA): TGTGCCACCAGGCCGAGACATTCCGTGAACACTGAAGCTTTCTTT.

This clone occurred once. This sequence joins TRBV21-1 and TRBJ2-1; TRBD2, as called in the table, went unchecked against the DNA. TRBV21-1 is a recognized pseudogene. CDR3 size: 15 residues. The CDR3 spells CASSPGLAGGSEQFF. The CDR3 DNA reads as TGTGCCAGCAGCCCGGGACTAGCGGGGGGGAGTGAGCAGTTCTTC.